This is a list of T cell receptor beta chains from one sample in a study of identical twins. Each CDR3 protein is one row after TCRdb ran MiXCR on the 5' RACE reads. The table lists roughly 490,000 distinct CDR3 sequences, roughly 13% of them singletons. These data are also associated with another study on yellow fever vaccine responses in identical twins.

The sample consisted of CD4+ T cells sorted from blood. Receptors originate from a woman under 30 in good health. Both conserved end residues are part of each CDR3. The order of the fields is clone size, V gene, D gene, J gene, CDR3 DNA, CDR3 protein. The D gene is left open where the match is weak. Clone size, where shown, is once, few, many, or a class for clones that have expanded.

abundance: -
v_gene: TRBV7-2
d_gene: TRBD2
j_gene: TRBJ2-7
CDR3nt: TGTGCCAGCATCCTGACTAGCGGGAATATCTACGAGCAGTACTTC
CDR3aa: CASILTSGNIYEQYF

abundance: -
v_gene: TRBV11-2
d_gene: -
j_gene: TRBJ2-5
CDR3nt: TGTGCCAGCAGCCGGACAGCGGTAGGAGAGACCCAGTACTTC
CDR3aa: CASSRTAVGETQYF

abundance: -
v_gene: TRBV2
d_gene: TRBD2
j_gene: TRBJ2-1
CDR3nt: TGTGCCAGCAGTGCCGGGACTAGCAGCCACAATGAGCAGTTCTTC
CDR3aa: CASSAGTSSHNEQFF

abundance: many
v_gene: TRBV4-1
d_gene: -
j_gene: TRBJ2-7
CDR3nt: TGCGCCAGCAGCCAAGAAAGGCCAGGACACCCCTACGAGCAGTACTTC
CDR3aa: CASSQERPGHPYEQYF

abundance: many
v_gene: TRBV29-1
d_gene: TRBD1
j_gene: TRBJ2-7
CDR3nt: TGCAGCGCCTTACCGACAGGGTCCTACGAGCAGTACTTC
CDR3aa: CSALPTGSYEQYF

abundance: many
v_gene: TRBV20-1
d_gene: -
j_gene: TRBJ1-2
CDR3nt: TGCAGTGCGCCGCAGGGAAAGGGCTACACCTTC
CDR3aa: CSAPQGKGYTF

abundance: many
v_gene: TRBV29-1
d_gene: -
j_gene: TRBJ2-3
CDR3nt: TGCAGCGGGGGACTGGGGACGAGCACAGATACGCAGTATTTT
CDR3aa: CSGGLGTSTDTQYF

abundance: -
v_gene: TRBV7-2
d_gene: TRBD2
j_gene: TRBJ2-5
CDR3nt: TGTGCCAGCAGCTTAGTTGCTAGCGGGGGGGCCGTAGAGACCCAGTACTTC
CDR3aa: CASSLVASGGAVETQYF

abundance: few
v_gene: TRBV14
d_gene: -
j_gene: TRBJ2-4
CDR3nt: TGTGCCAGCAGCCAAGATCGAGGAAGACCCGGCGGCATTCAGTACTTC
CDR3aa: CASSQDRGRPGGIQYF

abundance: many
v_gene: TRBV5-1
d_gene: -
j_gene: TRBJ1-5
CDR3nt: TGCGCCAGCAGCTTGCAGCCAGCTCAGCCCCAGCATTTT
CDR3aa: CASSLQPAQPQHF

abundance: many
v_gene: TRBV12-3/TRBV12-4
d_gene: TRBD1
j_gene: TRBJ1-1
CDR3nt: TGTGCCACCACCCAGGGGGCCTATGAAGCTTTCTTT
CDR3aa: CATTQGAYEAFF

abundance: -
v_gene: TRBV5-6
d_gene: TRBD1
j_gene: TRBJ2-1
CDR3nt: TGTGCCAGCAGCCGTATGACAGGGAGTAGAGTGGGTGAGCAGTTCTTC
CDR3aa: CASSRMTGSRVGEQFF

abundance: few
v_gene: TRBV20-1
d_gene: -
j_gene: TRBJ2-7
CDR3nt: TGCAGTGCTAGAGACCCTTCCGTGCAGTACTTC
CDR3aa: CSARDPSVQYF

abundance: few
v_gene: TRBV5-6
d_gene: TRBD2
j_gene: TRBJ2-3
CDR3nt: TGTGCCAGCAGCTCAACTAGCGGGAGAGTTAGAGATACGCAGTATTTT
CDR3aa: CASSSTSGRVRDTQYF

abundance: -
v_gene: TRBV7-8
d_gene: -
j_gene: TRBJ1-1
CDR3nt: TGTGCCAGCAGCTTAGCGCAGAGGGGGACTGCTGAAGCTTTCTTT
CDR3aa: CASSLAQRGTAEAFF

abundance: -
v_gene: TRBV12-5
d_gene: -
j_gene: TRBJ2-3
CDR3nt: TGTGCTAGTGGTTTGTTCCGGGGCAACCTCAAAACTGCTAGCACAGATACGCAGTATTTT
CDR3aa: CASGLFRGNLKTASTDTQYF

abundance: many
v_gene: TRBV7-6
d_gene: TRBD1
j_gene: TRBJ2-7
CDR3nt: TGTGCCAGCAGCTTAGCGGGACAGGGGGCCTACGAGCAGTACTTC
CDR3aa: CASSLAGQGAYEQYF

abundance: many
v_gene: TRBV5-5
d_gene: -
j_gene: TRBJ2-7
CDR3nt: TGTGCCAGCAGCTTTGTGCCCCAGGGTTTATACGAGCAGTACTTC
CDR3aa: CASSFVPQGLYEQYF

abundance: few
v_gene: TRBV3-1
d_gene: -
j_gene: TRBJ1-1
CDR3nt: TGTGCCAGCACCACAAAGGGTGGGGCTAACACTGAAGCTTTCTTT
CDR3aa: CASTTKGGANTEAFF

abundance: many
v_gene: TRBV12-3/TRBV12-4
d_gene: TRBD2
j_gene: TRBJ2-7
CDR3nt: TGTGCCAGCAGTCAGCGGGACCTCACCTACGAGCAGTACTTC
CDR3aa: CASSQRDLTYEQYF

abundance: few
v_gene: TRBV20-1
d_gene: TRBD1
j_gene: TRBJ2-1
CDR3nt: TGCAGTGCTAGAAAAGGGGGCGCGGGCAATGAGCAGTTCTTC
CDR3aa: CSARKGGAGNEQFF

abundance: -
v_gene: TRBV29-1
d_gene: -
j_gene: TRBJ2-7
CDR3nt: TGCAGCGTTACGCTATCAACCTACGAGCAGTACTTC
CDR3aa: CSVTLSTYEQYF

abundance: -
v_gene: TRBV7-2
d_gene: TRBD1
j_gene: TRBJ1-5
CDR3nt: TGTGCCAGCAGCTTAGTTTCGAGGGGGCCGGGTCAGCCCCAGCATTTT
CDR3aa: CASSLVSRGPGQPQHF

abundance: few
v_gene: TRBV14
d_gene: TRBD1
j_gene: TRBJ2-7
CDR3nt: TGTGCCAGCAGCCAAAGACAGGGGGCCGAGCAGTACTTC
CDR3aa: CASSQRQGAEQYF

abundance: few
v_gene: TRBV10-1
d_gene: -
j_gene: TRBJ2-3
CDR3nt: TGCGCCAGCAGTGAGTGGCGGGACACAGATACGCAGTATTTT
CDR3aa: CASSEWRDTDTQYF